This TCR beta chain appears in the sequencing data of a study of T and B cells in COVID-19 patients. Across the whole study: Blood was sampled from COVID-19 patients who were either actively infected or recovered. Comorbidities linked to unfavorable COVID-19 outcome were present in 18 of 20 active-infection patients. Whole-study results and caveats: Patients with COVID-19 reportedly showed strongly skewed T cell receptor beta variable and joining gene usage. Few blood samples existed from mildly ill patients during symptoms or early in severe cases.

This clonotype was seen more than once but under ten times. No antigen is known for it. Germline CDR1 is MNHEY and CDR2 is SMNVEV (reference sequence). The CDR3 is made up of 14 amino acids. With 3 bases removed from V and 7 bases from J, the gap between germline ends came to 12 bases. Each TRB amplification used roughly 240-550 ng of genomic DNA from blood. TRB rearrangements were amplified by multiplex PCR with BIOMED2 TRB-A/B primers. MiXCR was run by TCRdb on the multiplex PCR reads, yielding one entry per CDR3 protein. The top ten clones hold about 6.8% of a sample with 12,000 to 15,000 distinct CDR3 sequences, about 28% of them seen once.

This chain links TRBV27 with TRBJ1-4; the D gene is possibly TRBD1 (5 bases). The source material was blood. The TCR originated in a human donor who had recovered from COVID-19. This chain's CDR3 is CASSLIGAGEKLFF. The CDR3 DNA reads TGTGCCAGCAGTTTGATCGGGGCGGGTGAAAAACTGTTTTTT.